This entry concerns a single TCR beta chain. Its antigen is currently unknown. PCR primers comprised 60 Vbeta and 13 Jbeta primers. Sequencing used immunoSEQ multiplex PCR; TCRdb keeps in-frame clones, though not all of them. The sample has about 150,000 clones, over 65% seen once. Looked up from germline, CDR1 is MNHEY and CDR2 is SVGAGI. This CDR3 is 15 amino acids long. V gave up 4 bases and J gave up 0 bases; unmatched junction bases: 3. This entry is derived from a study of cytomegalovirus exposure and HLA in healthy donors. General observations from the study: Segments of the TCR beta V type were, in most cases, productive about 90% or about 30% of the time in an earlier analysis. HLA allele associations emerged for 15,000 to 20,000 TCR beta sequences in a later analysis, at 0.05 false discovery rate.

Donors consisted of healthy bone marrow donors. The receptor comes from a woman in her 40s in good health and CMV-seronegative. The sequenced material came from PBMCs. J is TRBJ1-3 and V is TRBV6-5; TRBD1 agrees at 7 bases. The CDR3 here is CASSSTGVSGNTIYF. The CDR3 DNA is TGTGCCAGCAGTTCAACAGGGGTCTCTGGAAACACCATATATTTT.